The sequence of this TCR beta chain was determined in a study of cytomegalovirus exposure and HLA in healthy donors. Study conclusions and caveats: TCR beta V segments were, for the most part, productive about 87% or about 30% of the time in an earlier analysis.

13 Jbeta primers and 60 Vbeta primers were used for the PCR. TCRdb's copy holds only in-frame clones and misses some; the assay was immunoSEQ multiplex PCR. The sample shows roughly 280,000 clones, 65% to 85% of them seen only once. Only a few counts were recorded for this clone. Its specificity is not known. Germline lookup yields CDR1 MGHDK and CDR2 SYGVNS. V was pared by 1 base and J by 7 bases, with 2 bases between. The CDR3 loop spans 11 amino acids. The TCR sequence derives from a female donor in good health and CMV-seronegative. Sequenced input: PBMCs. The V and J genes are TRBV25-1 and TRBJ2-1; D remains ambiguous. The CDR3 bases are TGTGCCAGCAGTGAATTAAATGAGCAGTTCTTC. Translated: CASSELNEQFF.